This T cell receptor beta chain was sequenced during a study of cytomegalovirus exposure and HLA in healthy donors. On the study more broadly: An analysis done earlier identified 95 million to 140 million unique TCR beta sequences from approximately 200 million T cells.

The trim removed 5 bases at V and 0 bases at J, leaving 8 bases unmatched. The CDR3 loop spans 15 amino acids. CDR1 and CDR2 from the germline V gene are GTSNPN and SVGIG (reference sequence). The PCR made use of 60 Vbeta and 13 Jbeta primers. Libraries were prepared by immunoSEQ multiplex PCR; TCRdb keeps only in-frame clonotypes and omits some of them. The sample holds around 99,000 clones, roughly 69% seen once. The TCR sequence derives from a woman aged 70 to 79 in good health and CMV-seropositive. Sequenced material: PBMCs. The chain recombines TRBV30 with TRBJ1-1; 8 positions match TRBD1. CDR3 sequence reads: CAWARTGIMNTEAFF. The DNA for the CDR3 is TGTGCCTGGGCCCGGACAGGGATCATGAACACTGAAGCTTTCTTT.